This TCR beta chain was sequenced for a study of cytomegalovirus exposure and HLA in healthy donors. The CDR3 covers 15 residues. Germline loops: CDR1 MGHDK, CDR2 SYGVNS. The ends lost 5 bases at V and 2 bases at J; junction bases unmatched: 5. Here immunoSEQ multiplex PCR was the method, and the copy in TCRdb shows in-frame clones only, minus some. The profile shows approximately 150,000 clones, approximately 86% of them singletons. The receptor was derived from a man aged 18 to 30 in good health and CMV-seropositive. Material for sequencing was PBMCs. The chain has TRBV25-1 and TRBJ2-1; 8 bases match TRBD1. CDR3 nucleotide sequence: TGTGCCAGCAGTAATCAGGGGGCGGCCTACAATGAGCAGTTCTTC. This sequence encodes CASSNQGAAYNEQFF.